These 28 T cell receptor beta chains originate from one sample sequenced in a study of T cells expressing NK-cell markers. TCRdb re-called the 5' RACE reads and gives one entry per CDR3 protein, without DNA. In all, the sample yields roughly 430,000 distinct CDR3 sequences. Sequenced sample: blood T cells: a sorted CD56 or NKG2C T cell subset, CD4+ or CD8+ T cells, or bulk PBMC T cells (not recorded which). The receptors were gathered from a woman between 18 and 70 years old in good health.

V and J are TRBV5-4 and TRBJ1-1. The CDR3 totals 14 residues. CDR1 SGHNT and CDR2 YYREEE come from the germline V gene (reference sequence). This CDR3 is CASSSRGGQTEAFF.

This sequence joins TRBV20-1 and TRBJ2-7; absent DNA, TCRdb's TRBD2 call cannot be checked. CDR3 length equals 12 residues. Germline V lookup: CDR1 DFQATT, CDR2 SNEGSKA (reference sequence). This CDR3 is CSTVTRFHEQYF.

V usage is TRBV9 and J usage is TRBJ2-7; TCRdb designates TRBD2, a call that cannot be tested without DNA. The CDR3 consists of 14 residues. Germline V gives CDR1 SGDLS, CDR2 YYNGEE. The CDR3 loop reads CASSTGTSSHEQYF.

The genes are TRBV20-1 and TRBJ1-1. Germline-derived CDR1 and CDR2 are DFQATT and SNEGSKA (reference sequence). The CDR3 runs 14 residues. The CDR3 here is CSAAGGNMNTEAFF.

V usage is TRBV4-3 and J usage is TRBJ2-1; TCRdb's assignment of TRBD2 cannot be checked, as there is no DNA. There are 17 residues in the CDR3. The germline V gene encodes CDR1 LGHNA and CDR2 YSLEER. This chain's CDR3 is CASSQAPQREVDNEQFF.

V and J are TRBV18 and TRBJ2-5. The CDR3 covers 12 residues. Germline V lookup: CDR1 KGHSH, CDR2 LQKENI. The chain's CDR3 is CASSREMETQYF.

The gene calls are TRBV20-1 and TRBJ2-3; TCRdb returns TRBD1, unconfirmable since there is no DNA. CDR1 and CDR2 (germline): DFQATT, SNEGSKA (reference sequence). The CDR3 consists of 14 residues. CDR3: CSARRGTSPDTQYF.

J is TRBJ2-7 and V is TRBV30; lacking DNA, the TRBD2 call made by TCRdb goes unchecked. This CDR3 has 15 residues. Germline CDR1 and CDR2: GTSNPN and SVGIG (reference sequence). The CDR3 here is CAWRGGQGRAIEQYF.

This chain's CDR3 is CASSSRGWTGELFF. The chain carries TRBV6-1 and TRBJ2-2; the TCRdb D gene call, TRBD1, has no DNA to confirm it. Germline CDR1 is MNHNS and CDR2 is SASEGT. The CDR3 totals 14 residues.

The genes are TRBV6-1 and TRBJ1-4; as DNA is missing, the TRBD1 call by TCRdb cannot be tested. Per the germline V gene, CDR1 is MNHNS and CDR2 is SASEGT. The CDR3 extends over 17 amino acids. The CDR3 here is CASSPTRTGATNEKLFF.

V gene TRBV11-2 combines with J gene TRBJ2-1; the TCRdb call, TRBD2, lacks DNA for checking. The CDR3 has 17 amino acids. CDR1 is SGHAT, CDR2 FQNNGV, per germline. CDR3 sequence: CASSLEASGSLYNEQFF.

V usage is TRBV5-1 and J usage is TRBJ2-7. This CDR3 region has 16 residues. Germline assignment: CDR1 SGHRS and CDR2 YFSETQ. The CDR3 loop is CASSLAASGSHYEQYF. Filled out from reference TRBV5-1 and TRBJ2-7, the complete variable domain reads KAGVTQTPRYLIKTRGQQVTLSCSPISGHRSVSWYQQTPGQGLQFLFEYFSETQRNKGNFPGRFSGRQFSNSRSEMNVSTLELGDSALYLCASSLAASGSHYEQYFGPGTRLTVT.

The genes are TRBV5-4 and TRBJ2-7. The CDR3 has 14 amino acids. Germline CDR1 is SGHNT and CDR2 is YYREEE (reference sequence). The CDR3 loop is CASSSISGAYEQYF.

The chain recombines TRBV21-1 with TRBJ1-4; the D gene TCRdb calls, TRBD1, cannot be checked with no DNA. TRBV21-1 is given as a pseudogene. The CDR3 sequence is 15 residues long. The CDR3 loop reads CASSGGKYGSGKLFF.

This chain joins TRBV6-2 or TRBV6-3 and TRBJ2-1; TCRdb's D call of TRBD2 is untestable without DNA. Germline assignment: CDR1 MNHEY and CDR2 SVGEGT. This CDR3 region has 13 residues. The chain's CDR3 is CASSTLARDEQFF.

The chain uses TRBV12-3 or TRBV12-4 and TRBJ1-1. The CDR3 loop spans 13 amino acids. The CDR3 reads CASRERENTEAFF.

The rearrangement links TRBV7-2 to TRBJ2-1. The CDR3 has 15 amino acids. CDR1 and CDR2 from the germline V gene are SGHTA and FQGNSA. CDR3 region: CASSFSVSSYNEQFF.

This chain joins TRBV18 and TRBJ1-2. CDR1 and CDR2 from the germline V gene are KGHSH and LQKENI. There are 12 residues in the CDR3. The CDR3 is CASSSTNYGYTF.

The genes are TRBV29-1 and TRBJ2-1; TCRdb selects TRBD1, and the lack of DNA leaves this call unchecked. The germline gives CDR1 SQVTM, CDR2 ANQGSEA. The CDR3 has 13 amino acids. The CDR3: CSVPGQGFNEQFF.

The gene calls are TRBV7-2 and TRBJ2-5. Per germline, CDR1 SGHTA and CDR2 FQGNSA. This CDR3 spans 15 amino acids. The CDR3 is CASSLEGDNQETQYF.

The CDR3 loop is CAWSSVGSYNSPLHF. The chain carries TRBV30 and TRBJ1-6. The CDR3 contains 15 residues. CDR1 GTSNPN and CDR2 SVGIG come from the germline V gene (reference sequence).

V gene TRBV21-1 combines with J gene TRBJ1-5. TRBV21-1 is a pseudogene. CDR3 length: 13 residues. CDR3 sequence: CASSTQKNQPQHF.

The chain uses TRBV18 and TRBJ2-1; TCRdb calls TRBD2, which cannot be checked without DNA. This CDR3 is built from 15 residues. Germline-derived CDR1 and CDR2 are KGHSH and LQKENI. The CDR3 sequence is CASSPRLATRGEQFF.

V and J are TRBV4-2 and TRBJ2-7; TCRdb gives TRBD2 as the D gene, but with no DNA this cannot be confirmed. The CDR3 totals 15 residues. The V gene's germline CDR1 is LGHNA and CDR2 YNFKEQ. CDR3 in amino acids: CASSQVAGGAYEQYF.

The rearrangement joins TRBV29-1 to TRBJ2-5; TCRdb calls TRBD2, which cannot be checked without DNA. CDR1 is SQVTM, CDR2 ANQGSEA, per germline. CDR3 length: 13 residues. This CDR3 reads CSLIPGGQETQYF.

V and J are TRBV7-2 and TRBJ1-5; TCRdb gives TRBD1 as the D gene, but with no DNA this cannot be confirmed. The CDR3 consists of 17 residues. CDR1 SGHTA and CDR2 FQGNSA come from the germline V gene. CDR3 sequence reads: CASSSSPTGSKNQPQHF. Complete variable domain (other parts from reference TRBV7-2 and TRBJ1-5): GAGVSQSPSNKVTEKGKDVELRCDPISGHTALYWYRQSLGQGLEFLIYFQGNSAPDKSGLPSDRFSAERTGGSVSTLTIQRTQQEDSAVYLCASSSSPTGSKNQPQHFGDGTRLSIL.

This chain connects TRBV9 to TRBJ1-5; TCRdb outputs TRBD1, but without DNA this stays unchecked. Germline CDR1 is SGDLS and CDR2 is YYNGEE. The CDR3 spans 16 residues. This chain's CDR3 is CASSVIGLTGSQPQHF.

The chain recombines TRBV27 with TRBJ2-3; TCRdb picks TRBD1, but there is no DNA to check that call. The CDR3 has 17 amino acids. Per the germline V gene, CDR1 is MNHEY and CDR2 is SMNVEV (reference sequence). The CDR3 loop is CASSLTSGQFLADTQYF.